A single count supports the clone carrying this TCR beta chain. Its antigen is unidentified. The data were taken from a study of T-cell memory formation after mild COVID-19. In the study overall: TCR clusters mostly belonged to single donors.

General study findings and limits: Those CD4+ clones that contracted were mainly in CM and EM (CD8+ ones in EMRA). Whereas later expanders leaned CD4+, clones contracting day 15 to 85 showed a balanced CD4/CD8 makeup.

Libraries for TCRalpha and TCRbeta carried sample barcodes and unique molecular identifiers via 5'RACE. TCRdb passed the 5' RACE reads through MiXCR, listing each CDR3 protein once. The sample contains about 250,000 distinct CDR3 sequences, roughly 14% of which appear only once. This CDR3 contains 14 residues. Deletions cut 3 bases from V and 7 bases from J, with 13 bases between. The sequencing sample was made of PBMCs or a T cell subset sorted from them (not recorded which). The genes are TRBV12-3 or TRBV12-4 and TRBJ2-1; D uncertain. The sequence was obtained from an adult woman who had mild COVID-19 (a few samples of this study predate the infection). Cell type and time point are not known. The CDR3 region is CASSFRRGINEQFF. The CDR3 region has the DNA TGTGCCAGCAGTTTTCGCCGTGGGATTAATGAGCAGTTCTTC.